The clone carrying this T cell receptor beta chain came up a few times. Its antigen is currently unknown. The entry originates in a study of T cell responses to AZD1222 COVID-19 vaccine. Study background: Pooling covered second doses at about 4 or about 12 weeks.

General observations from the study: Clonal diversity was possibly underestimated, and white British individuals and females predominated among donors. The study identified only five to seven AZD1222 recipients as seropositive at baseline. In the spike-specific TCR repertoire, nearly half reportedly target unmutated variant regions.

The germline V gene encodes CDR1 KGHDR and CDR2 SFDVKD. This CDR3 is 13 amino acids long. V was pared by 9 bases and J by 4 bases, with 6 bases of the junction left unmatched. Sequenced by immunoSEQ multiplex PCR; TCRdb stores in-frame clones only, minus some. The sample lists 110,000 to 150,000 clones; just over 85% were seen once. The chain joins TRBV24-1 to TRBJ2-3, with 7 positions matching TRBD1. The clonotype comes from an adult in good health. Sequencing was performed on peripheral blood, taken on day 0 of AZD1222 vaccination. The CDR3 DNA reads as TGTGCCACCTGGGACAGTTTTTCAGATACGCAGTATTTT. Translated, it gives CATWDSFSDTQYF.